Below, 12 T cell receptor beta chains from the same sample are listed, as sequenced in a study of T-cell reconstitution after alpha-beta-depleted transplantation in children. Preparation of the TCRbeta library was carried out with unique molecular identifiers. TCRdb re-called the PCR reads through MiXCR, storing one row per CDR3 protein. There are around 490,000 distinct CDR3 sequences in the sample; roughly 10% occur only once, and 12% to 15% lies in the top ten. The material was PBMCs, mostly from graft donor cells, obtained 180 days after TCRalphabeta/CD19-depleted stem cell transplant. Every receptor here comes from a female patient aged 2 to 10 who had a stem cell transplant for aplastic anemia, so the T cells may come from the graft donor.

This clonotype was counted at least ten times. V is TRBV20-1 and J is TRBJ2-7; the match to TRBD2 covers 8 bases. CDR1 is DFQATT and CDR2 is SNEGSKA in the germline V gene (reference sequence). The length of the CDR3 is 12 residues. Germline trimming cut 4 bases from V and 3 bases from J; bases unmatched to any gene: 2. The CDR3 spells CSANLAGYEQYF. The CDR3 DNA sequence: TGCAGTGCTAACCTAGCGGGCTACGAGCAGTACTTC.

This chain uses TRBV7-2 with TRBJ2-7; weak D call: TRBD2 (5 bases). The V and J ends lost 1 base and 0 bases respectively, with 10 bases between them. This CDR3 spans 15 amino acids. In germline, CDR1 is SGHTA, CDR2 FQGNSA. The CDR3 DNA is TGTGCCAGCAGCTTAGAGCCGGGGAGCTCCTACGAGCAGTACTTC. It codes for CASSLEPGSSYEQYF.

This clonotype turned up a few times. The chain uses TRBV4-1 and TRBJ2-7, with D possibly TRBD2 on 7 matching bases. The CDR3 sequence is 17 residues long. CDR1 and CDR2 (germline): MGHRA, YSYEKL. Between the trimmed V and J ends, which lost 1 base and 0 bases, there was a span of 16 bases. As DNA, the CDR3 is TGCGCCAGCAGCCAAGGGGGAGGGGGGGAGCCCTCCTACGAGCAGTACTTC. Translated, it gives CASSQGGGGEPSYEQYF.

This clonotype was counted many times. CDR3 residues: CSVEEWGQGREKLFF. CDR3 bases: TGCAGCGTTGAAGAATGGGGACAGGGGCGCGAAAAACTGTTTTTT. The chain is built from TRBV29-1 and TRBJ1-4; 10 bases are shared with TRBD1. Trimming cost V 0 bases and J 8 bases; bases outside gene matches: 6. Germline-derived CDR1 and CDR2 are SQVTM and ANQGSEA. This CDR3 has 15 residues.

This clonotype was counted a few times. The genes are TRBV28 and TRBJ2-3, with D unresolved. The CDR3 has 12 residues. Trimming left V 3 bases short and J 8 bases short, with 9 bases between. Germline V gene sequence: CDR1 MDHEN, CDR2 SYDVKM. DNA of the CDR3: TGTGCCAGCAGTTTTCAGGACCTTACGCAGTATTTT. Translated, it gives CASSFQDLTQYF.

J is TRBJ2-1 and V is TRBV18, with 15 nucleotides matching TRBD2. Looked up from germline, CDR1 is KGHSH and CDR2 is LQKENI. V lost 3 bases to trimming and J lost 4 bases; unmatched junction nucleotides: 10. CDR3 length: 19 amino acids. This CDR3 is CASSPGLAGGHLIYNEQFF. CDR3 DNA: TGTGCCAGCTCACCGGGACTAGCGGGAGGCCACCTTATATACAATGAGCAGTTCTTC.

This rearrangement joins TRBV12-3 or TRBV12-4 to TRBJ1-5; tentatively, D is TRBD1 (5 bases). The CDR3 contains 17 residues. Trimming left V 6 bases short and J 1 base short, with 19 bases between. The CDR3 DNA reads as TGTGCCAGCAGCTGGAGGGGAGGGCCTGGGAGCAATCAGCCCCAGCATTTT. It encodes CASSWRGGPGSNQPQHF.

There are a few counts of this clonotype. The chain combines TRBV12-3 or TRBV12-4 with TRBJ2-1; D perhaps matches TRBD2 (5 bases). V gave up 2 bases and J gave up 7 bases, with 12 bases separating them. CDR3 length: 14 amino acids. CDR3 residues: CASSLTNWRNEQFF. The CDR3 bases are TGTGCCAGCAGTTTAACCAACTGGAGGAATGAGCAGTTCTTC.

This sequence joins TRBV5-1 and TRBJ2-2, with 10 positions matching TRBD2. Trimming took 2 bases from V and 6 from J; bases not matched to a gene: 7. Germline CDR1 reads SGHRS; CDR2 reads YFSETQ. The CDR3 extends over 16 amino acids. In DNA, the CDR3 is TGCGCCAGCAGCTTCGCCCTAGCGGGAGAGGCCGGGGAGCTGTTTTTT. Translation: CASSFALAGEAGELFF.

This rearrangement joins TRBV9 to TRBJ1-6; 12 bases are shared with TRBD1. The CDR3 length is 16 residues. Germline V lookup: CDR1 SGDLS, CDR2 YYNGEE. With V trimmed by 4 bases and J by 8 bases, 7 bases remained unmatched. CDR3 DNA: TGTGCCAGCAGCCTTCCCCGGGACAGGGGGCATTCACCCCTCCACTTT. It codes for CASSLPRDRGHSPLHF. Drawing the rest from reference TRBV9 and TRBJ1-6, the complete variable domain is DSGVTQTPKHLITATGQRVTLRCSPRSGDLSVYWYQQSLDQGLQFLIQYYNGEERAKGNILERFSAQQFPDLHSELNLSSLELGDSALYFCASSLPRDRGHSPLHFGNGTRLTVT.

This clonotype was counted a few times. V and J are TRBV2 and TRBJ2-7, with 10 bases matching TRBD2. This CDR3 region has 15 residues. V trimming: 5 bases; J trimming: 5 bases; junction bases outside the gene matches: 9. The germline gives CDR1 SNHLY, CDR2 FYNNEI. In DNA, the CDR3 is TGTGCCAGCAGTCCGAGCGGGAGGGCCAAAAACGAGCAGTACGTC. Protein: CASSPSGRAKNEQYV.

This chain joins TRBV7-6 and TRBJ2-7; TRBD2 agrees at 16 bases. The trim removed 5 bases at V and 5 bases at J, leaving 6 bases unmatched. The germline CDR1 and CDR2 sequences are SGHVS and FNYEAQ. The CDR3 has 16 amino acids. The CDR3 coding sequence is TGTGCCAGCAGCATGGGACTAGCGGGAGGGGGAGACGAGCAGTACTTC. Its translation: CASSMGLAGGGDEQYF.